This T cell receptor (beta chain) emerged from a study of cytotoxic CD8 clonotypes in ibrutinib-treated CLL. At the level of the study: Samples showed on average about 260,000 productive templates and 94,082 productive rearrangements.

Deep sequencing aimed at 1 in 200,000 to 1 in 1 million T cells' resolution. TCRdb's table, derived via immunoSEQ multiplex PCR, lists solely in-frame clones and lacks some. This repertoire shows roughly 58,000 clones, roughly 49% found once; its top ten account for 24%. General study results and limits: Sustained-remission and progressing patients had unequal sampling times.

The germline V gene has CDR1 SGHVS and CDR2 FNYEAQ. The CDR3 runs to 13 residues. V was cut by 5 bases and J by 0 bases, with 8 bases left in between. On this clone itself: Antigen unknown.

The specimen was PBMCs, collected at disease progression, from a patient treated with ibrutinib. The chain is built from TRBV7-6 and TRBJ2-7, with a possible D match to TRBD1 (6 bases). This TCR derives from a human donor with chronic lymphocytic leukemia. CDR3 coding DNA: TGTGCCAGCAGCCAACAGGGCTCCTACGAGCAGTACTTC. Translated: CASSQQGSYEQYF.